This passage covers 14 T cell receptor beta chains from one sample sequenced in a study of blood T cell repertoires in COVID-19. Method: immunoSEQ multiplex PCR; TCRdb's copy keeps in-frame clones and lacks some. The repertoire consists of 300,000 to 400,000 clones, with over 80% occurring once and the leading ten covering about 6.3%. Sample: peripheral blood. The receptors stem from a woman between 45 and 60 years old with COVID-19, enrolled during active disease.

V usage is TRBV7-9 and J usage is TRBJ2-2; D possibly corresponds to TRBD1 (6 bases). Germline-derived CDR1 and CDR2 are SEHNR and FQNEAQ (reference sequence). Trimming stripped 7 bases from V and 5 bases from J, with 23 bases between. The CDR3 contains 17 residues. The CDR3 DNA reads as TGTGCCAGCACTTCTCGAAGGGCAGGGGCAGGGACCGGGGAGCTGTTTTTT. It is translated as CASTSRRAGAGTGELFF.

Notes on this clone: The junction departs from the called germline gene at one end, perhaps through a read error. This rearrangement joins TRBV5-1 to TRBJ2-1, with 8 bases that match TRBD1. The CDR3 runs to 14 residues. Germline assignment: CDR1 SGHRS and CDR2 YFSETQ. The CDR3 region has the DNA TGCGCCAGCACCTTGACCACAGGGGGCAATGAGCAGTTCTTC. This sequence encodes CASTLTTGGNEQFF.

This clone came up once. This chain joins TRBV3-1 (or the pseudogene TRBV3-2) and TRBJ2-6, with TRBD1 as a possible D gene (5 bases). Germline V gene lookup returns CDR1 LGHDT and CDR2 YNNKEL (reference sequence). Trimming took off 5 bases at V and 4 bases at J, with 15 bases between the two ends. The CDR3 runs to 16 residues. CDR3 in amino acids: CASSSPDTAGANVLTF. DNA of the CDR3: TGTGCCAGCAGCAGTCCGGACACGGCCGGGGCCAACGTCCTGACTTTC.

This clone showed up just a few times. V gene TRBV4-1 combines with J gene TRBJ1-3, with TRBD1 identical over 9 bases. CDR3 length equals 17 residues. The germline V gene encodes CDR1 MGHRA and CDR2 YSYEKL. The V segment lost 5 bases and the J segment 4 bases; nucleotides outside the gene matches: 12. DNA for the CDR3: TGCGCCAGCAGCTCCCGGACAGGGGAAACTTCGGGAAACACCATATATTTT. It encodes CASSSRTGETSGNTIYF.

This clone showed up just once. CDR3: CASSRDGGYRPQHF. The DNA of the CDR3 is TGTGCCAGCAGTCGGGACGGGGGGTATAGGCCCCAGCATTTT. The chain carries TRBV2 and TRBJ1-5; D possibly corresponds to TRBD1 (5 bases). The germline gives CDR1 SNHLY, CDR2 FYNNEI. The CDR3 is 14 amino acids. The V gene lost 5 bases and the J gene lost 9 bases, with 17 bases spanning the gap.

This chain's CDR3 is CASKPRQNSPLHF. The DNA for the CDR3 is TGTGCCAGCAAGCCCCGACAGAATTCACCCCTCCACTTT. This chain links TRBV6-5 with TRBJ1-6, with D perhaps matching TRBD1 (5 bases). The CDR3 spans 13 residues. Germline-derived CDR1 and CDR2 are MNHEY and SVGAGI. Trimming pared 7 bases from V and 7 bases from J, leaving 11 bases between.

The chain uses TRBV6-6 and TRBJ2-1, with D perhaps TRBD2 (6 bases). The V end was cut by 6 bases, the J end by 7 bases, with 10 bases between. Germline V gene lookup returns CDR1 MNHNY and CDR2 SVGAGI (reference sequence). CDR3 length equals 12 residues. CDR3 nucleotides: TGTGCCAGCAGCTCCCGGGAGAATGAGCAGTTCTTC. Its translation is CASSSRENEQFF.

The V and J genes are TRBV7-9 and TRBJ2-1; TRBD2 aligns across 12 bases. V gave up 8 bases and J gave up 6 bases; unmatched junction bases: 2. Germline V CDR1 and CDR2: SEHNR, FQNEAQ (reference sequence). This CDR3 has 13 amino acids. CDR3 amino acids: CASVLAGGNEQFF. CDR3 sequence (DNA): TGTGCCAGCGTACTAGCGGGAGGCAATGAGCAGTTCTTC.

The chain is built from TRBV30 and TRBJ2-7; D unresolved. The CDR3 consists of 13 residues. V was cut by 5 bases and J by 3 bases, with 14 bases left in between. Germline V gene lookup returns CDR1 GTSNPN and CDR2 SVGIG (reference sequence). The CDR3 here is CAWAKWALYEQYF. DNA for the CDR3: TGTGCCTGGGCAAAGTGGGCTCTCTACGAGCAGTACTTC.

CDR3 region: CASSGGTGNSPLHF. As DNA, the CDR3 is TGTGCCAGCAGCGGAGGGACAGGTAATTCACCCCTCCACTTT. J is TRBJ1-6 and V is TRBV9; 8 positions agree with TRBD1. Germline CDR1 is SGDLS and CDR2 is YYNGEE. The J segment lost 6 bases and the V segment lost 3 bases, leaving 2 bases of the junction unmatched. The CDR3 runs to 14 residues.

The gene calls are TRBV5-1 and TRBJ1-1; TRBD1 matches 8 bases. There are 16 residues in the CDR3. Germline CDR1 is SGHRS and CDR2 is YFSETQ. The V and J ends lost 5 bases and 3 bases, in that order; junction bases with no gene match: 12. The CDR3 here is CASRPGTGLWDTEAFF. CDR3 bases: TGCGCCAGCAGGCCCGGGACAGGTCTATGGGACACTGAAGCTTTCTTT. The whole variable domain, remainder taken from reference TRBV5-1 and TRBJ1-1, is KAGVTQTPRYLIKTRGQQVTLSCSPISGHRSVSWYQQTPGQGLQFLFEYFSETQRNKGNFPGRFSGRQFSNSRSEMNVSTLELGDSALYLCASRPGTGLWDTEAFFGQGTRLTVV.

This clone was picked up one time. This chain connects TRBV5-1 to TRBJ2-1; D might be TRBD2 (5 bases). Germline CDR1 and CDR2: SGHRS and YFSETQ. With 3 bases removed from V and 12 bases from J, the gap between germline ends came to 16 bases. This CDR3 has 13 residues. CDR3 sequence: CASSSPQLGGQFF. The CDR3 nucleotides are TGCGCCAGCAGCTCTCCTCAACTAGGCGGGCAGTTCTTC. Drawing the rest from reference TRBV5-1 and TRBJ2-1, the complete variable domain is KAGVTQTPRYLIKTRGQQVTLSCSPISGHRSVSWYQQTPGQGLQFLFEYFSETQRNKGNFPGRFSGRQFSNSRSEMNVSTLELGDSALYLCASSSPQLGGQFFGPGTRLTVL.

CDR3 sequence reads: CASSSGQANYNEQFF. CDR3 bases: TGCGCCAGCAGCTCGGGACAGGCGAACTACAATGAGCAGTTCTTC. The chain recombines TRBV5-1 with TRBJ2-1, with 8 bases matching TRBD1. Germline CDR1 reads SGHRS; CDR2 reads YFSETQ. J was trimmed by 3 bases and V by 3 bases; bases with no gene match: 5. This CDR3 has 15 residues. The whole variable domain, remainder taken from reference TRBV5-1 and TRBJ2-1, is KAGVTQTPRYLIKTRGQQVTLSCSPISGHRSVSWYQQTPGQGLQFLFEYFSETQRNKGNFPGRFSGRQFSNSRSEMNVSTLELGDSALYLCASSSGQANYNEQFFGPGTRLTVL.

This clone appeared a few times. V gene TRBV5-4 combines with J gene TRBJ1-2; no reliable D call. The CDR3 sequence is 15 residues long. The germline V and J ends were trimmed by 6 bases and 5 bases, with 20 bases remaining between them. CDR1 and CDR2 from the germline V gene are SGHNT and YYREEE (reference sequence). The CDR3, as DNA: TGTGCCAGCACCTCCGGGTTCGAGGGTTTATATGGCTACACCTTC. Translated: CASTSGFEGLYGYTF.